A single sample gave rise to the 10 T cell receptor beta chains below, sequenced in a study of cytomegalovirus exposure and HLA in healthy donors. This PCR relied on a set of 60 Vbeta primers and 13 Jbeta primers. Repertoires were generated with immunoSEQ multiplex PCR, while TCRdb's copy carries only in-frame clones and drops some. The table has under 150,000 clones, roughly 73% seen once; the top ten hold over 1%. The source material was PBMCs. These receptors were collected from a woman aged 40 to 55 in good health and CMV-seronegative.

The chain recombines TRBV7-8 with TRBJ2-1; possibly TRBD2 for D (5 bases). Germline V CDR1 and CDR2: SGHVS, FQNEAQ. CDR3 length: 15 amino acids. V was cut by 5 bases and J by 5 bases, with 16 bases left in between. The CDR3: CASSPKGLLNNEQFF. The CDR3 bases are TGTGCCAGCAGCCCGAAAGGACTGCTGAACAATGAGCAGTTCTTC.

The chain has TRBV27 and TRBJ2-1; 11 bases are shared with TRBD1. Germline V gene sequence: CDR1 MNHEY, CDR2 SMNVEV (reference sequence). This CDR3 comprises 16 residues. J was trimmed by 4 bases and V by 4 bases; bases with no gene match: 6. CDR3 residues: CASSSRGTGGYNEQFF. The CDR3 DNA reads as TGTGCCAGCAGTTCCCGCGGGACAGGGGGTTACAATGAGCAGTTCTTC.

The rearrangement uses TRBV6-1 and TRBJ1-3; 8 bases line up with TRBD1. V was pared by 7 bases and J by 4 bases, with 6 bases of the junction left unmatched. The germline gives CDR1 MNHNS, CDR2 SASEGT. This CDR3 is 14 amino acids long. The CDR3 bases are TGTGCCAGCACCGACAGGGGAGAAGGAAACACCATATATTTT. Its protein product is CASTDRGEGNTIYF.

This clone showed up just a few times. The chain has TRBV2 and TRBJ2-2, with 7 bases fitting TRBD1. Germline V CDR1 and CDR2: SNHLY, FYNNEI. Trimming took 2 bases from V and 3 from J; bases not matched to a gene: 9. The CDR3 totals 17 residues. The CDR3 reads CASSESLGQLDTGELFF. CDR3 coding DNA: TGTGCCAGCAGTGAAAGCTTGGGACAGCTGGACACCGGGGAGCTGTTTTTT.

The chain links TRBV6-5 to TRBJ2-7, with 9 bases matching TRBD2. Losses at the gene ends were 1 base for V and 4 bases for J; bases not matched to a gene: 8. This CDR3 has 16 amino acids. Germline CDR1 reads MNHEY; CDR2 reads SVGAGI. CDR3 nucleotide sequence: TGTGCCAGCAGTTACTTTCGGCGGGGGGGTGAGTACGAGCAGTACTTC. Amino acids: CASSYFRRGGEYEQYF.

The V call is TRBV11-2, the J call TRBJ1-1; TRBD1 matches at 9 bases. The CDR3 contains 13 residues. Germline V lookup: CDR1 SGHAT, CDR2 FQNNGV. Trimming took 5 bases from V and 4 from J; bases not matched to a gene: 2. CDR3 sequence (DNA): TGTGCCAGCAGCAAGGACAGGGGCACTGAAGCTTTCTTT. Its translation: CASSKDRGTEAFF. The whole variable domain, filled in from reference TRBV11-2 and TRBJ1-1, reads EAGVAQSPRYKIIEKRQSVAFWCNPISGHATLYWYQQILGQGPKLLIQFQNNGVVDDSQLPKDRFSAERLKGVDSTLKIQPAKLEDSAVYLCASSKDRGTEAFFGQGTRLTVV.

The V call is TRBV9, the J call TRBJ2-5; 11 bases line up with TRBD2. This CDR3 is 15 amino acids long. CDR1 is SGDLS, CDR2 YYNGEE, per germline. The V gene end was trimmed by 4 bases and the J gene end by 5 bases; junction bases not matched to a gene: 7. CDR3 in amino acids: CASSQGSSGGETQYF. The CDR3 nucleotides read TGTGCCAGCAGCCAAGGGTCTAGCGGGGGGGAGACCCAGTACTTC.

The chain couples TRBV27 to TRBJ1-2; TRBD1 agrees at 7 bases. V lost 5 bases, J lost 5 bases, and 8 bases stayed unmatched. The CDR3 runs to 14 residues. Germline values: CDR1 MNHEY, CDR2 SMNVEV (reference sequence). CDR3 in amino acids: CASSPEQGRYGYTF. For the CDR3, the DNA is TGTGCCAGCAGTCCAGAACAGGGGCGGTATGGCTACACCTTC.

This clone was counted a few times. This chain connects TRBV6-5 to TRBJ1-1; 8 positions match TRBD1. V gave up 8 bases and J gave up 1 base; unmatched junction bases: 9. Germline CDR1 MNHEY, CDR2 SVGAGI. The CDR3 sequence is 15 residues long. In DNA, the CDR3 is TGTGCCAGCCGGACTGGGACAGGAGAGAACACTGAAGCTTTCTTT. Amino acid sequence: CASRTGTGENTEAFF.

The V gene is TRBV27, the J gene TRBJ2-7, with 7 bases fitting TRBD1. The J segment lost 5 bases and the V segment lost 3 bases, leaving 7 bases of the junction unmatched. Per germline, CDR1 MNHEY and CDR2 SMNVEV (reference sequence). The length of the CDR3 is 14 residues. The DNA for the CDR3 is TGTGCCAGCAGTTTTGAGGGGGCGAGGGACGAGCAGTACTTC. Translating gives CASSFEGARDEQYF.